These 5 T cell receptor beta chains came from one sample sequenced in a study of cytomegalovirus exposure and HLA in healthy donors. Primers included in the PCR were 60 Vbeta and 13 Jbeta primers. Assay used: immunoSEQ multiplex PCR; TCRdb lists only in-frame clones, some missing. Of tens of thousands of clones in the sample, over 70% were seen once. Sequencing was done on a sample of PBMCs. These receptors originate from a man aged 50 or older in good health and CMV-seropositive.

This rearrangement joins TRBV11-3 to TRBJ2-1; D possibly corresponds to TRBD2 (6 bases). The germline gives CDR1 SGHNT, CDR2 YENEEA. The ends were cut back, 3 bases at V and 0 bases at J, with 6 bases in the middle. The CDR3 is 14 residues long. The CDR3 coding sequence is TGTGCCAGCAGCTTCGGGAGCTCCTACAATGAGCAGTTCTTC. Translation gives CASSFGSSYNEQFF.

The CDR3 spells CASSFSGYTGELFF. The CDR3 DNA follows: TGTGCCAGCAGCTTTTCAGGGTACACCGGGGAGCTGTTTTTT. The rearrangement joins TRBV7-8 to TRBJ2-2; D perhaps matches TRBD1 (5 bases). The V gene lost 3 bases and the J gene lost 3 bases, with 8 bases spanning the gap. The CDR3 totals 14 residues. Germline values: CDR1 SGHVS, CDR2 FQNEAQ.

The CDR3 loop is CASSESAGGANEQFF. CDR3 in DNA: TGTGCCAGCAGTGAATCGGCGGGAGGGGCCAATGAGCAGTTCTTC. The genes are TRBV6-1 and TRBJ2-1, with 9 bases aligning to TRBD2. CDR3 length: 15 amino acids. Germline V CDR1 and CDR2: MNHNS, SASEGT. V lost 2 bases to trimming and J lost 6 bases; unmatched junction nucleotides: 5.

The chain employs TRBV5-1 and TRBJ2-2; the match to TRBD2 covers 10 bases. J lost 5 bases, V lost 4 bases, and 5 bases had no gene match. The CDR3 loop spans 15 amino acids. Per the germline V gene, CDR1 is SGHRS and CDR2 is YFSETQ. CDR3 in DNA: TGCGCCAGCAGCGTAACTAGCGGGAATACCGGGGAGCTGTTTTTT. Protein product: CASSVTSGNTGELFF.

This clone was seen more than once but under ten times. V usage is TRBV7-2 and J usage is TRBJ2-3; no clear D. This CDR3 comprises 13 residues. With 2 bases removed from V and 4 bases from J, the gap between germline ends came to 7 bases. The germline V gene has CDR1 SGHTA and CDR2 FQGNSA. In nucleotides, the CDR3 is TGTGCCAGCAGCTTATCCAGATCAGATACGCAGTATTTT. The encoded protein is CASSLSRSDTQYF.